This T cell receptor (beta chain) was sequenced for a study of CD8+CD57+ T cells in acquired aplastic anemia. TCR beta VDJ and CDR3 were profiled, and genomic DNA was the template. MiXCR was run by TCRdb on the reads, yielding one entry per CDR3 protein. The sample includes a few hundred thousand distinct CDR3 sequences, under 65% seen only once; the top ten take around 32%. This clonotype was picked up one time. The CDR3 contains 14 residues. Per germline, CDR1 LNHDA and CDR2 SQIVND (reference sequence). V lost 6 bases and J 7 bases, leaving 18 bases between the germline ends. The rearrangement uses TRBV19 and TRBJ1-2; D might be TRBD1 (5 bases). The sequence derives from a human donor in good health. Sequences were obtained from sorted CD4+, CD8+, or CD8+CD57+ T cells (not recorded which) from PBMCs. The chain's CDR3 is CASRSSQAFRGYTF. CDR3 nucleotide sequence: TGTGCCAGTAGGAGCTCACAGGCCTTCCGTGGCTACACCTTC.